This T cell receptor beta chain was recovered during a study of T cell responses to AZD1222 COVID-19 vaccine. Study-wide points: Compared with day 0, the breadth and depth of the Spike-specific TCR repertoire rose significantly after two doses of AZD1222.

The table came from immunoSEQ multiplex PCR; TCRdb's copy has only in-frame clones and leaves some out. The table records about 110,000 clones, roughly 90% of them present only once. For this clone: The antigen remains unidentified.

Germline V gene data show CDR1 as LNHDA and CDR2 as SQIVND (reference sequence). There are 14 residues in the CDR3. V was pared by 4 bases and J by 3 bases, with 12 bases between. The sample here was peripheral blood, taken on day 0 of AZD1222 vaccination. The chain employs TRBV19 and TRBJ2-5, with D possibly being TRBD1 (7 bases). The receptor was derived from an adult in good health. The CDR3 coding sequence is TGTGCCAGTAGTAACGGCAGGGGGGAAGAGACCCAGTACTTC. Its translation: CASSNGRGEETQYF. The full variable domain, its missing parts supplied by reference TRBV19 and TRBJ2-5, is DGGITQSPKYLFRKEGQNVTLSCEQNLNHDAMYWYRQDPGQGLRLIYYSQIVNDFQKGDIAEGYSVSREKKESFPLTVTSAQKNPTAFYLCASSNGRGEETQYFGPGTRLLVL.